The 27 T cell receptor beta chains below were found in one sample sequenced in a study of T cell responses to AZD1222 COVID-19 vaccine. Assay: immunoSEQ multiplex PCR; the TCRdb copy retains only in-frame clones and omits some. This sample has about 160,000 clones; approximately 91% occur once, and the top ten carry 1.5% to 2%. The sample in question was peripheral blood, obtained on day 0 of AZD1222 vaccination. The receptors derive from an adult in good health.

The genes are TRBV19 and TRBJ1-1; no reliable D call. The germline V gene encodes CDR1 LNHDA and CDR2 SQIVND (reference sequence). The V end was cut by 3 bases, the J end by 8 bases, with 13 bases between. This CDR3 comprises 13 residues. The chain's CDR3 is CASSIDLYREAFF. The CDR3 DNA follows: TGTGCCAGTAGTATTGACTTGTACAGAGAAGCTTTCTTT.

This chain uses TRBV24-1 with TRBJ2-2; 8 nucleotides align to TRBD1. The length of the CDR3 is 18 residues. Germline CDR1 KGHDR, CDR2 SFDVKD. The V and J ends lost 3 bases and 0 bases, in that order; junction bases with no gene match: 8. CDR3 residues: CATSDTSQGASNTGELFF. Written as DNA, the CDR3 is TGTGCCACCAGTGATACCTCGCAGGGGGCGTCGAACACCGGGGAGCTGTTTTTT.

CDR3 loop: CASSLHPDTQYF. For the CDR3, the DNA is TGTGCCAGCAGTTTACATCCAGATACGCAGTATTTT. V and J are TRBV12-3 or TRBV12-4 and TRBJ2-3, with D uncertain. V was cut by 2 bases and J by 4 bases, with 4 bases left in between. The CDR3 covers 12 residues.

CDR3 amino acids: CASSDMGQGSYEQYF. DNA for the CDR3: TGTGCCAGCAGTGACATGGGACAGGGCTCCTACGAGCAGTACTTC. This chain connects TRBV6-1 to TRBJ2-7, with 9 bases aligning to TRBD1. There are 15 residues in the CDR3. V lost 3 bases to trimming and J lost 0 bases; unmatched junction nucleotides: 3. Germline CDR1 and CDR2: MNHNS and SASEGT.

The chain links TRBV6-4 to TRBJ1-2; a weak D match, TRBD1 (5 bases). Germline CDR1 reads MRHNA; CDR2 reads SNTAGT. V was cut by 6 bases and J by 9 bases, with 23 bases left in between. The CDR3 loop spans 15 amino acids. The CDR3 loop reads CASSPEIGPGARYTF. CDR3 nucleotide sequence: TGTGCCAGCAGCCCCGAGATAGGTCCCGGGGCTCGCTACACCTTC.

The V and J genes are TRBV19 and TRBJ1-2; D not certain. The ends were cut back, 7 bases at V and 6 bases at J, with 18 bases in the middle. Germline V gene sequence: CDR1 LNHDA, CDR2 SQIVND (reference sequence). CDR3 size: 14 residues. CDR3 protein: CASIGVSGSDGYTF. The CDR3 region has the DNA TGTGCCAGTATTGGGGTATCCGGTAGTGATGGCTACACCTTC. The complete variable domain, with remaining parts taken from reference TRBV19 and TRBJ1-2, reads DGGITQSPKYLFRKEGQNVTLSCEQNLNHDAMYWYRQDPGQGLRLIYYSQIVNDFQKGDIAEGYSVSREKKESFPLTVTSAQKNPTAFYLCASIGVSGSDGYTFGSGTRLTVV.

This chain joins TRBV11-3 and TRBJ2-7; D might be TRBD1 (5 bases). CDR1 and CDR2 (germline): SGHNT, YENEEA. V dropped 5 bases and J dropped 4 bases, with 18 bases sitting between them. There are 15 residues in the CDR3. CDR3 in DNA: TGTGCCAGCAGCACCCAGTGGGCAGGGTTTTACGAGCAGTACTTC. Protein sequence: CASSTQWAGFYEQYF.

V usage is TRBV28 and J usage is TRBJ2-7, with no clear D. The CDR3 length is 11 residues. From germline, CDR1 is MDHEN and CDR2 SYDVKM. With 4 bases removed from V and 6 bases from J, the gap between germline ends came to 7 bases. This chain's CDR3 is CASSSPSEQYF. The DNA of the CDR3 is TGTGCCAGCAGTTCACCTAGCGAGCAGTACTTC. The full variable domain, its missing parts supplied by reference TRBV28 and TRBJ2-7, is DVKVTQSSRYLVKRTGEKVFLECVQDMDHENMFWYRQDPGLGLRLIYFSYDVKMKEKGDIPEGYSVSREKKERFSLILESASTNQTSMYLCASSSPSEQYFGPGTRLTVT.

The chain links TRBV9 to TRBJ1-3, with TRBD1 as a possible D gene (6 bases). This CDR3 has 14 residues. Trimming removed 1 base from V and 7 bases from J, with 12 bases in between. Germline V gene data show CDR1 as SGDLS and CDR2 as YYNGEE. The chain's CDR3 is CASSVSTGRNTIYF. CDR3 sequence (DNA): TGTGCCAGCAGCGTATCAACAGGGAGGAACACCATATATTTT.

The CDR3 is CASSLDQGTEAFF. CDR3 nucleotide sequence: TGTGCCAGCAGCCTTGACCAGGGAACTGAAGCTTTCTTT. V and J are TRBV12-3 or TRBV12-4 and TRBJ1-1; weak D call: TRBD1 (5 bases). Trimming took 6 bases from V and 5 from J, leaving 13 bases between them. The CDR3 runs 13 residues.

The CDR3 sequence is CASSLGQGAYEQYF. For the CDR3, the DNA is TGTGCCAGCAGCCTGGGACAGGGGGCCTACGAGCAGTACTTC. The chain employs TRBV28 and TRBJ2-7; 11 bases match TRBD1. The CDR3 covers 14 residues. With 6 bases clipped from V and 2 bases from J, the junction kept 3 bases outside the gene matches. Germline V gene data show CDR1 as MDHEN and CDR2 as SYDVKM.

The V call is TRBV29-1, the J call TRBJ2-6, with D perhaps TRBD2 (6 bases). V lost 7 bases, J lost 0 bases, and 16 bases lay in between. The CDR3 loop spans 16 amino acids. CDR1 and CDR2 from the germline V gene are SQVTM and ANQGSEA. As DNA, the CDR3 is TGCAGCGCTACAACTGGCGGGACCTCTGGGGCCAACGTCCTGACTTTC. It encodes CSATTGGTSGANVLTF.

This rearrangement joins TRBV9 to TRBJ1-1, with a weak D call TRBD1 (6 bases). Germline V lookup: CDR1 SGDLS, CDR2 YYNGEE. V was pared by 3 bases and J by 4 bases, with 10 bases between. The CDR3 runs 13 residues. CDR3 residues: CASSERGSTEAFF. The CDR3 bases are TGTGCCAGCAGCGAGAGGGGGAGCACTGAAGCTTTCTTT.

The chain is built from TRBV9 and TRBJ1-3, with unresolved D. Germline lookup yields CDR1 SGDLS and CDR2 YYNGEE. The CDR3 has 15 residues. Trimming removed 2 bases from V and 2 bases from J, with 11 bases in between. The CDR3 sequence is CASSVSPTTGNTIYF. The CDR3 nucleotides are TGTGCCAGCAGCGTTAGTCCTACCACTGGAAACACCATATATTTT.

This clone was seen once. The rearrangement joins TRBV9 to TRBJ1-2, with D perhaps TRBD1 (5 bases). Trimming stripped 7 bases from V and 7 bases from J, with 14 bases between. The germline V gene has CDR1 SGDLS and CDR2 YYNGEE. This CDR3 spans 12 amino acids. The CDR3 is CASFSGIGGYTF. The CDR3 nucleotides are TGTGCCAGCTTTTCAGGGATCGGTGGCTACACCTTC.

This sequence joins TRBV27 and TRBJ2-1; TRBD1 might be the D (6 bases). The V end was cut by 3 bases, the J end by 3 bases, with 18 bases between. CDR1 MNHEY and CDR2 SMNVEV come from the germline V gene (reference sequence). The CDR3 loop spans 17 amino acids. The CDR3: CASSFNPGTLIYNEQFF. Here the CDR3 DNA reads TGTGCCAGCAGTTTTAATCCCGGGACACTGATCTACAATGAGCAGTTCTTC.

This clone showed up just once. This sequence joins TRBV28 and TRBJ1-2; the D is unclear. Per germline, CDR1 MDHEN and CDR2 SYDVKM. V was shortened by 2 bases and J by 1 base, with 11 bases between the two germline ends. There are 15 residues in the CDR3. The CDR3 region has the DNA TGTGCCAGCAGTTTACAAACAGCAAATAACTATGGCTACACCTTC. Translated: CASSLQTANNYGYTF.

The chain employs TRBV6-5 and TRBJ1-4, with 8 positions matching TRBD1. V lost 7 bases and J lost 3; bases outside the gene matches: 7. CDR3 length: 15 amino acids. Per the germline V gene, CDR1 is MNHEY and CDR2 is SVGAGI. The CDR3: CASTDRGTANEKLFF. In DNA form, the CDR3 reads TGTGCCAGCACCGACAGGGGCACAGCTAATGAAAAACTGTTTTTT.

The chain is built from TRBV11-2 and TRBJ1-4; no clear D. The CDR3 sequence is 11 residues long. The germline V and J ends were trimmed by 4 bases and 10 bases, with 7 bases remaining between them. Per germline, CDR1 SGHAT and CDR2 FQNNGV. The CDR3 nucleotides read TGTGCCAGCAGCTATGGCGGAAAACTGTTTTTT. Protein sequence: CASSYGGKLFF.

This clone has just one count. The chain has TRBV7-8 and TRBJ1-1, with a possible D match to TRBD1 (5 bases). The germline V and J ends were trimmed by 1 base and 1 base, with 7 bases remaining between them. The CDR3 extends over 14 amino acids. CDR1 and CDR2 (germline): SGHVS, FQNEAQ. CDR3 region: CASSLVQGNTEAFF. Here the CDR3 DNA reads TGTGCCAGCAGCTTAGTCCAGGGGAACACTGAAGCTTTCTTT.

This clone was counted only a few times. The rearrangement links TRBV11-2 to TRBJ1-3; 8 nucleotides agree with TRBD1. CDR1 and CDR2 (germline): SGHAT, FQNNGV. The CDR3 is 16 residues long. The ends lost 5 bases at V and 4 bases at J; junction bases unmatched: 10. Here the CDR3 DNA reads TGTGCCAGCAGCACCCGGACAGGGCTATCGGGAAACACCATATATTTT. Its translation: CASSTRTGLSGNTIYF.

This rearrangement joins TRBV19 to TRBJ2-3, with D possibly being TRBD1 (5 bases). V was cut by 5 bases and J by 6 bases, with 12 bases left in between. Germline V gene lookup returns CDR1 LNHDA and CDR2 SQIVND (reference sequence). The CDR3 has 13 residues. For the CDR3, the DNA is TGTGCCAGTAGTCCAACTCCAGGGGATACGCAGTATTTT. This translates into CASSPTPGDTQYF.

The chain carries TRBV4-1 and TRBJ2-7; weak D call: TRBD2 (5 bases). The germline CDR1 and CDR2 sequences are MGHRA and YSYEKL. V was trimmed by 0 bases and J by 5 bases, leaving 17 bases between them. This CDR3 is built from 16 residues. Here the CDR3 DNA reads TGCGCCAGCAGCCAAGAATGGACTGCCGAGTTCGACGAGCAGTACTTC. Translated: CASSQEWTAEFDEQYF.

The CDR3 loop reads CASSFRSRDFEQYF. CDR3 in DNA: TGTGCCAGCAGCTTCCGAAGCAGGGATTTCGAGCAGTACTTC. This chain links TRBV7-2 with TRBJ2-7; possibly TRBD1 for D (5 bases). Trimming stripped 3 bases from V and 6 bases from J, with 15 bases between. The germline V gene has CDR1 SGHTA and CDR2 FQGNSA. The CDR3 covers 14 residues.

The gene calls are TRBV28 and TRBJ2-7, with 9 bases identical to TRBD1. The germline gives CDR1 MDHEN, CDR2 SYDVKM. With 5 bases clipped from V and 1 base from J, the junction kept 18 bases outside the gene matches. There are 19 residues in the CDR3. CDR3 in amino acids: CASSPSHPGQGRVSYEQYF. The DNA of the CDR3 is TGTGCCAGCAGTCCGAGTCATCCGGGACAGGGTCGAGTGTCCTACGAGCAGTACTTC.

The V gene is TRBV5-5, the J gene TRBJ2-7; TRBD1 is a possible D gene (6 bases). The V gene lost 1 base and the J gene lost 2 bases, with 10 bases spanning the gap. Germline CDR1 reads SGHKS; CDR2 reads YYEKEE (reference sequence). The CDR3 spans 14 residues. This CDR3 reads CASSLSGVAYEQYF. CDR3 in DNA: TGTGCCAGCAGCTTGTCAGGGGTGGCCTACGAGCAGTACTTC.

The V call is TRBV21-1, the J call TRBJ2-4. TRBV21-1 is a listed pseudogene. CDR3 length: 18 amino acids. DNA of the CDR3: TGTGCCAGCAGCAAAGGCTCGGGCAGAAGTCTAGCCAAAAACATTCAGTACTTC. It translates to CASSKGSGRSLAKNIQYF.